The rows below give T cell receptor beta chains drawn from one sample of a study of shared clonotypes between healthy human individuals. Profiling relied on immunoSEQ multiplex PCR, and the TCRdb table lists in-frame clones only, not all of them. The sample lists about 480,000 clones; 79% were seen once. The specimen was PBMCs. These receptors were obtained from a woman between 40 and 50 years old in good health. Some clones in this sample may be carry-over from other donors' samples. Both conserved end residues are part of each CDR3. The D gene is left open where the match is weak. Size is stated for part of the rows, as once, few or many counts, or as a class when the clone is expanded.

TGTGCCAGCAGCTTAGCGGGGCTAGCGGGATTCAATGAGCAGTTCTTC | CASSLAGLAGFNEQFF | - | TRBJ2-1 | TRBV7-9 | TRBD2
TGTGCCAGCAGCTCCCCTAGCGGCTACTACGAGCAGTACTTC | CASSSPSGYYEQYF | - | TRBJ2-7 | TRBV28 | TRBD2
TGCGCCAGCAGTGAGGAGGACGCAGTCGGAGTTAACTATGGCTACACCTTC | CASSEEDAVGVNYGYTF | - | TRBJ1-2 | TRBV10-1 | -
TGTGCCGGCAGTTTCCTCCGCTACTCACCCTACGAGCAATACTTC | CAGSFLRYSPYEQYF | - | TRBJ2-7 | TRBV7-8 | -
TGTGCCAGCAGTGCCACCCGCGACCGGGACAGCCACCCCTACGAGCAGTACTTC | CASSATRDRDSHPYEQYF | - | TRBJ2-7 | TRBV28 | TRBD1
TGCGCCAGCAGTGATGGCTACGAGCAGTACTTC | CASSDGYEQYF | - | TRBJ2-7 | TRBV10-1 | -
TGCGCCAGCAGCTTGACGGGGGCTCAGCCCCAGCATTTT | CASSLTGAQPQHF | - | TRBJ1-5 | TRBV5-1 | -
TGTGCCAGCAGTTGGGGATCCGGGACAGGGTGCGAGCAGTACTTC | CASSWGSGTGCEQYF | - | TRBJ2-7 | TRBV6-8 | TRBD1
TGCGCCAGCAGCCAAGTAAACCCGGGACAGTCCGTCTATGGCTACACCTTC | CASSQVNPGQSVYGYTF | - | TRBJ1-2 | TRBV4-1 | TRBD1
TGTGCCAGCAGCTTATTAGTCGGGACTAGCGGGATTTACAATGAGCAGTTCTTC | CASSLLVGTSGIYNEQFF | - | TRBJ2-1 | TRBV7-2 | TRBD2
TGTGCCATCAGTGATCCAACCTACAATGAGCAGTTCTTC | CAISDPTYNEQFF | - | TRBJ2-1 | TRBV10-3 | -
TGTGCCAGCAGCTACCAAATAGGGGTTGCGGAGACCCAGTACTTC | CASSYQIGVAETQYF | - | TRBJ2-5 | TRBV7-3 | -
TGTGCCAGCACCCTTCTCGGGGGCCAAGAGACCCAGTACTTC | CASTLLGGQETQYF | - | TRBJ2-5 | TRBV7-9 | -
TGTGCCAGTAGCCCAAACCGGGACAGGGTCCTTTTGGGGGAGCTGTTTTTT | CASSPNRDRVLLGELFF | once | TRBJ2-2 | TRBV19 | TRBD1
TGCAGCGCCCGCCCAGGGATCGACTCCTACGAGCAGTACTTC | CSARPGIDSYEQYF | - | TRBJ2-7 | TRBV29-1 | -
TGTGCCAGCAGTGAAGTTAGGGTCGGCCAGCCCCAGCATTTT | CASSEVRVGQPQHF | - | TRBJ1-5 | TRBV6-1 | -
TGCAGCGGGGAGAAGGGGCCCGAGACCCAGTACTTC | CSGEKGPETQYF | once | TRBJ2-5 | TRBV29-1 | -
TGTGCCAGCAGAAAAGCGGGAGAAGAGACCCAGTACTTC | CASRKAGEETQYF | - | TRBJ2-5 | TRBV6-6 | TRBD2
TGTGCCAGCAGCCTCCGCTCTAGCGGGAGAGCCTCCCTCGCATCATACGAGCAGTACTTC | CASSLRSSGRASLASYEQYF | - | TRBJ2-7 | TRBV7-8 | TRBD2
TGTGCCAGCAGTTTAGGGACTAGCGGGAATATAGAGACCCAGTACTTC | CASSLGTSGNIETQYF | - | TRBJ2-5 | TRBV28 | TRBD2
TGCGCCAGCAGCTTGGGGGCCCGTGCGGCGAGCTCTGGAAACACCATATATTTT | CASSLGARAASSGNTIYF | - | TRBJ1-3 | TRBV5-1 | -
TGTGCCAGCTCACCAGCAGGGGGGACGTCCAATGAGCAGTTCTTC | CASSPAGGTSNEQFF | - | TRBJ2-1 | TRBV18 | -
TGTGCCAGCTCCTTATCGGCTAGTACCCATGAGCAGTTCTTC | CASSLSASTHEQFF | - | TRBJ2-1 | TRBV7-9 | -
TGTGCCAGCAGTTTGGTGGGGACCTACAATGAGCAGTTCTTC | CASSLVGTYNEQFF | - | TRBJ2-1 | TRBV28 | -
TGTGCCAGCAGTCCCCGGCAGGGAATAACTGAAGCTTTCTTT | CASSPRQGITEAFF | few | TRBJ1-1 | TRBV27 | -
TGTGCCAGCAGTTTATGGTCGGTCGGACTCTATGAGCAGTTCTTC | CASSLWSVGLYEQFF | once | TRBJ2-1 | TRBV28 | -
TGTGCCAGCAGCCTCGGGATCTCATCGGGGGAGACCCAGTACTTC | CASSLGISSGETQYF | - | TRBJ2-5 | TRBV6-1 | -
TGTGCCAGCAGTTCCCAGACGGGAGAGCAGTACTTC | CASSSQTGEQYF | - | TRBJ2-7 | TRBV27 | -
TGTGCCATCAGTGAGTTACGGGAGGCCTCTCCCGAGCAGTACTTC | CAISELREASPEQYF | - | TRBJ2-7 | TRBV10-3 | TRBD2
TGTGCCAGCAGCTTAGCGGCACCCTACAATGAGCAGTTCTTC | CASSLAAPYNEQFF | - | TRBJ2-1 | TRBV7-2 | -